The 9 T cell receptor beta chains below all came from one sample that was sequenced in a study of beta chain features in type 1 diabetes. Findings and limits, study-wide: Significant though moderate, a shortening of TCRB CDR3s appeared in all four CD4+ subsets of Type 1 diabetes patients.

Investigators reverse transcribed all isolated RNA, so they sequenced expressed TCRB transcripts. Here immunoSEQ multiplex PCR was the method, and the copy in TCRdb shows in-frame clones only, minus some. The table shows over 150,000 clones, with roughly 8% occurring only once. The antigens for these receptors are not known. Input material: central memory CD4+ T cells from blood. These receptor sequences come from a man between 18 and 29 years old with type 1 diabetes.

The table lists this clone with a few counts. The rearrangement uses TRBV28 and TRBJ2-5; D is unresolved. The length of the CDR3 is 15 residues. V was trimmed by 6 bases and J by 0 bases, leaving 14 bases between them. Germline CDR1 and CDR2: MDHEN and SYDVKM. The CDR3 loop is CASSLLDNYQETQYF. The CDR3 DNA follows: TGTGCCAGCAGCCTGCTTGACAATTACCAAGAGACCCAGTACTTC.

This rearrangement joins TRBV30 to TRBJ2-5; unclear D gene. Deletions cut 3 bases from V and 4 bases from J, with 12 bases between. This CDR3 has 13 residues. Germline V gene lookup returns CDR1 GTSNPN and CDR2 SVGIG (reference sequence). CDR3 sequence: CAWSRRRGETQYF. The CDR3 DNA is TGTGCCTGGAGCCGACGGAGAGGAGAGACCCAGTACTTC.

This clone was detected a few times. The chain uses TRBV6-5 and TRBJ1-6, with TRBD1 as a possible D gene (5 bases). CDR1 MNHEY and CDR2 SVGAGI come from the germline V gene. Between the trimmed V and J ends, which lost 8 bases and 9 bases, there was a span of 11 bases. CDR3 length: 12 residues. CDR3 region: CASGGSGSPLHF. DNA for the CDR3: TGTGCCAGCGGGGGGTCGGGTTCACCCCTCCACTTT.

The chain recombines TRBV5-4 with TRBJ2-1, with 9 positions matching TRBD1. The V segment lost 4 bases and the J segment 5 bases; nucleotides outside the gene matches: 7. The CDR3 extends over 15 amino acids. Per germline, CDR1 SGHNT and CDR2 YYREEE (reference sequence). In DNA form, the CDR3 reads TGTGCCAGCAGCACCCCGGGACAGGGTAACAATGAGCAGTTCTTC. It encodes CASSTPGQGNNEQFF.

This clone was observed a handful of times. The chain recombines TRBV2 with TRBJ2-5; 8 bases agree with TRBD1. The CDR3 runs 13 residues. After removal of 4 bases from V and 3 bases from J, the junction contained 1 base not matched to a gene. Germline CDR1 SNHLY, CDR2 FYNNEI. The CDR3 DNA sequence: TGTGCCAGCAGTGTGGACAGGGAAGAGACCCAGTACTTC. Translating gives CASSVDREETQYF.

Only a few counts were recorded for this clone. This chain connects TRBV27 to TRBJ2-1, with D possibly TRBD1 on 6 matching bases. V shed 7 bases and J shed 3 bases, with 19 bases lying between them. The CDR3 is made up of 16 amino acids. Germline lookup yields CDR1 MNHEY and CDR2 SMNVEV (reference sequence). The CDR3 region is CASKFLGQKDYNEQFF. CDR3 sequence (DNA): TGTGCCAGCAAATTCCTCGGACAGAAGGACTACAATGAGCAGTTCTTC.

This clone was found a few times. This sequence joins TRBV19 and TRBJ2-5; 13 nucleotides match TRBD2. This CDR3 has 15 residues. Looked up from germline, CDR1 is LNHDA and CDR2 is SQIVND (reference sequence). V dropped 5 bases and J dropped 5; count of bases not matched to a gene: 5. DNA of the CDR3: TGTGCCAGTAGTGGGACTAGCGGGAAAGGGGAGACCCAGTACTTC. Translating gives CASSGTSGKGETQYF.

Points on this clone: Distinct nucleotide sequences in the sample also encode this CDR3. The rearrangement uses TRBV7-2 and TRBJ2-3; 9 bases map to TRBD2. The V and J ends lost 1 base and 1 base, in that order; junction bases with no gene match: 6. This CDR3 is 17 amino acids long. Germline assignment: CDR1 SGHTA and CDR2 FQGNSA. The CDR3 sequence is CASSLVASGAGTDTQYF. The CDR3 nucleotides read TGTGCCAGCAGCTTAGTCGCTAGCGGGGCGGGCACAGATACGCAGTATTTT.

This clone was seen a few times. The rearrangement links TRBV29-1 to TRBJ1-3; D call uncertain. The ends were cut back, 3 bases at V and 0 bases at J, with 12 bases in the middle. The CDR3 is made up of 15 amino acids. Germline loops: CDR1 SQVTM, CDR2 ANQGSEA. As DNA, the CDR3 is TGCAGCGTTGAGGTTCAACGGGGCTCTGGAAACACCATATATTTT. Its translation: CSVEVQRGSGNTIYF.